The 17 T cell receptor beta chains below all came from one sample that was sequenced in a study of blood T cell repertoires in COVID-19. Profiling relied on immunoSEQ multiplex PCR, and the TCRdb table lists in-frame clones only, not all of them. This sample has roughly 200,000 clones, with about 81% found just once. Sequencing was done on a sample of PBMCs or T cells enriched from blood (not recorded which). The receptor source for this set is a man aged 40-50 years who had recovered from COVID-19.

The V and J genes are TRBV5-1 and TRBJ1-3; no firm D call. The germline gives CDR1 SGHRS, CDR2 YFSETQ. Trimming shortened V by 7 bases and J by 4 bases, and 18 bases separated the two germline ends. The CDR3 extends over 15 amino acids. In DNA, the CDR3 is TGCGCCAGCGCCAGTAGCGGGGTGGAAGGAAACACCATATATTTT. This encodes CASASSGVEGNTIYF.

The gene calls are TRBV29-1 and TRBJ2-5; 8 positions match TRBD2. After removal of 1 base from V and 1 base from J, the junction contained 11 bases not matched to a gene. The germline CDR1 and CDR2 sequences are SQVTM and ANQGSEA. The CDR3 contains 17 residues. The chain's CDR3 is CSVEVIRLSGGQETQYF. The CDR3 DNA is TGCAGCGTTGAAGTAATTCGGTTGAGCGGGGGCCAAGAGACCCAGTACTTC.

The chain recombines TRBV2 with TRBJ2-1; a possible D gene is TRBD1 (6 bases). CDR1 and CDR2 (germline): SNHLY, FYNNEI. This CDR3 contains 14 residues. The V gene lost 6 bases and the J gene lost 10 bases, with 19 bases spanning the gap. The DNA for the CDR3 is TGTGCCAGCAGGAGTAGCAGGGGCCTCGGGGAGCAGTTCTTC. Its translation: CASRSSRGLGEQFF.

The chain has TRBV21-1 and TRBJ1-3; the table's D call TRBD1 went unverified against the DNA. TRBV21-1 has pseudogene status. The CDR3 runs to 18 residues. In DNA, the CDR3 is TGTGCCAGCAGCAAAGACTCGGGCCGACAGAGCTCTGGAAACACCATATATTTT. Translated, it gives CASSKDSGRQSSGNTIYF.

The chain combines TRBV9 with TRBJ2-7; maybe TRBD1 (6 bases). V was clipped by 4 bases and J by 3 bases, with 14 bases between them. CDR3 length equals 14 residues. Germline V CDR1 and CDR2: SGDLS, YYNGEE. The CDR3 protein is CASSPQGLDYEQYF. CDR3 coding DNA: TGTGCCAGCAGCCCGCAGGGGCTTGACTACGAGCAGTACTTC.

The chain links TRBV3-1 (or the pseudogene TRBV3-2) to TRBJ2-7, with a possible D match to TRBD2 (5 bases). Trimming stripped 0 bases from V and 5 bases from J, with 20 bases between. The CDR3 length is 17 residues. Germline CDR1 reads LGHDT; CDR2 reads YNNKEL (reference sequence). The CDR3 region is CASSQDPAGEGRDEQYF. The CDR3 DNA sequence: TGTGCCAGCAGCCAAGACCCGGCCGGCGAAGGGCGGGACGAGCAGTACTTC.

The rearrangement joins TRBV21-1 to TRBJ1-2. TRBV21-1 is marked as a pseudogene. The CDR3 has 14 residues. CDR3 nucleotides: TGTGCCAGCAGCTCGGGGGGGGCGAGCTATGGCTACACCTTC. It codes for CASSSGGASYGYTF.

J is TRBJ1-5 and V is TRBV10-1; D possibly corresponds to TRBD1 (5 bases). Germline CDR1 and CDR2: WNHNN and SYGVQD (reference sequence). This CDR3 contains 15 residues. Trimming stripped 7 bases from V and 5 bases from J, with 18 bases between. The CDR3 DNA reads as TGCGCCAGCAACCCACCTCAGGGATCGGATCAGCCCCAGCATTTT. Translated, it gives CASNPPQGSDQPQHF.

The chain links TRBV3-1 (or the pseudogene TRBV3-2) to TRBJ1-3; D is unresolved. CDR3 length: 17 amino acids. V lost 3 bases and J lost 0, with 15 bases in between. Germline V CDR1 and CDR2: LGHDT, YNNKEL (reference sequence). The chain's CDR3 is CASSQPLGGISGNTIYF. CDR3 nucleotide sequence: TGTGCCAGCAGCCAGCCCCTAGGAGGCATCTCTGGAAACACCATATATTTT.

The J gene is TRBJ2-7, the V gene TRBV19; 7 positions agree with TRBD1. V shed 10 bases, J shed 7 bases, and the junction held 7 bases outside the gene matches. CDR1 and CDR2 (germline): LNHDA, SQIVND (reference sequence). This CDR3 spans 11 amino acids. The CDR3 DNA is TGTGCCAAACCGACCAGGGGGGAGCAGTACTTC. Protein sequence: CAKPTRGEQYF. Combining the CDR3 with reference TRBV19 and TRBJ2-7 gives the whole variable domain DGGITQSPKYLFRKEGQNVTLSCEQNLNHDAMYWYRQDPGQGLRLIYYSQIVNDFQKGDIAEGYSVSREKKESFPLTVTSAQKNPTAFYLCAKPTRGEQYFGPGTRLTVT.

The chain links TRBV6-5 to TRBJ1-1; D is unresolved. V was clipped by 9 bases and J by 13 bases, with 21 bases between them. The CDR3 loop spans 12 amino acids. Per the germline V gene, CDR1 is MNHEY and CDR2 is SVGAGI. Here the CDR3 DNA reads TGTGCCAGTATGAGAACGAGCTCCCTAGTTTTCTTT. Its protein is CASMRTSSLVFF.

This rearrangement joins TRBV2 to TRBJ1-5; TRBD1 agrees at 7 bases. This CDR3 region has 14 residues. CDR1 is SNHLY, CDR2 FYNNEI, per germline. The ends lost 6 bases at V and 0 bases at J; junction bases unmatched: 2. The CDR3 loop is CASSGQASNQPQHF. In DNA form, the CDR3 reads TGTGCCAGCAGCGGACAGGCTAGCAATCAGCCCCAGCATTTT.

The V gene is TRBV19, the J gene TRBJ1-6; 10 positions agree with TRBD1. V lost 5 bases, J lost 10 bases, and 5 bases stayed unmatched. This CDR3 is 14 amino acids long. Germline V CDR1 and CDR2: LNHDA, SQIVND (reference sequence). CDR3 nucleotide sequence: TGTGCCAGTAGTCTCGGGACAGGGGAATCACCCCTCCACTTT. Protein product: CASSLGTGESPLHF.

This clone came up once. The chain has TRBV3-1 (or the pseudogene TRBV3-2) and TRBJ2-7; TRBD1 aligns across 7 bases. There are 16 residues in the CDR3. Germline V CDR1 and CDR2: LGHDT, YNNKEL (reference sequence). V dropped 4 bases and J dropped 0; count of bases not matched to a gene: 9. The CDR3 reads CASSPTPGTVSYEQYF. The CDR3 region has the DNA TGTGCCAGCAGCCCGACTCCCGGGACAGTCTCCTACGAGCAGTACTTC.

The V gene is TRBV9, the J gene TRBJ2-6; no firm D call. The V gene's germline CDR1 is SGDLS and CDR2 YYNGEE. The CDR3 spans 14 residues. Deletions cut 0 bases from V and 2 bases from J, with 3 bases between. This CDR3 reads CASSVEPGANVLTF. As DNA, the CDR3 is TGTGCCAGCAGCGTAGAGCCTGGGGCCAACGTCCTGACTTTC.

J is TRBJ2-7 and V is TRBV19; perhaps TRBD1 as D (6 bases). V was shortened by 6 bases and J by 7 bases, with 22 bases between the two germline ends. Germline V lookup: CDR1 LNHDA, CDR2 SQIVND (reference sequence). The CDR3 consists of 15 residues. CDR3 nucleotide sequence: TGTGCCAGTAGCCCATCAACAGGGATGGCGTGGGAGCAGTACTTC. Its translation: CASSPSTGMAWEQYF.

The gene calls are TRBV12-3 or TRBV12-4 and TRBJ2-7; 7 bases are shared with TRBD1. This CDR3 is 12 amino acids long. V was pared by 7 bases and J by 4 bases, with 4 bases of the junction left unmatched. The CDR3 bases are TGTGCCAGCACCCGGACAGGTTACGAGCAGTACTTC. This gives the protein CASTRTGYEQYF.